This T cell receptor (beta chain) was identified during a study of tumor and adjacent non-tumor tissue in lung cancer. On the study more broadly: The patients, 10 men and roughly 5 women, were roughly 30 to 80 with stage I to III disease. Each sample yielded 4 million to 5 million productive TCRbeta reads on average. General study findings and limits: Compared with tumor, normal lung showed significantly lower TCR diversity.

The template was RNA from unsorted bulk tissue. Newly diagnosed lung cancer patients had thoracic surgery in China, August–November 2014, without prior chemotherapy. The library came from three nested PCR rounds adapted from ARM-PCR protocols. TCRdb re-called the multiplex PCR reads through MiXCR, storing one row per CDR3 protein. This sample has tens of thousands of distinct CDR3 sequences, with 75% to 90% found just once. This CDR3 contains 13 residues. Germline lookup yields CDR1 SGHAT and CDR2 FQNNGV. Concerning this clonotype itself: Its antigen is unidentified. A read error is likely, as this CDR3 ends without the conserved phenylalanine or tryptophan.

The rearrangement uses TRBV11-2 and TRBJ2-3; D is unresolved. The sequence came from a woman between 45 and 65 years old with non-small cell lung cancer. Material for sequencing was lung tumor tissue. The CDR3 is CVSRPTALDTQYY. The CDR3 nucleotides read TGTGTCAGCCGCCCCACCGCCTTAGATACGCAGTATTAT.